The 23 T cell receptor beta chains below were found in one sample sequenced in a study of blood T cell repertoires in COVID-19. Only in-frame clones appear in the TCRdb table, and some are missing; sequencing was by immunoSEQ multiplex PCR. The sample includes 340,000 or so clones, roughly 85% seen only once; the top ten take around 4.5%. Material: PBMCs or T cells enriched from blood (not recorded which). The receptors here all came from a woman aged 40 to 50 with acute COVID-19.

The rearrangement links TRBV9 to TRBJ1-1; D ambiguous. The CDR3 covers 17 residues. The V gene lost 4 bases and the J gene lost 3 bases, with 22 bases spanning the gap. CDR1 SGDLS and CDR2 YYNGEE come from the germline V gene. CDR3 residues: CASSSAAGSRSDTEAFF. CDR3 bases: TGTGCCAGCAGCTCAGCGGCAGGAAGTCGGTCGGACACTGAAGCTTTCTTT.

V usage is TRBV5-8 and J usage is TRBJ2-7; 9 nucleotides align to TRBD1. Germline V CDR1 and CDR2: SGHTS, YDEGEE. The V gene end was trimmed by 6 bases and the J gene end by 3 bases; junction bases not matched to a gene: 10. CDR3 length: 15 residues. This CDR3 is CASTKPGQGYYEQYF. In DNA form, the CDR3 reads TGTGCCAGCACCAAACCGGGACAGGGTTACTACGAGCAGTACTTC.

The CDR3 bases are TGTGCCAGCAGACGACAGGGGAGCTACGAGCAGTACTTC. The encoded protein is CASRRQGSYEQYF. The genes are TRBV12-3 or TRBV12-4 and TRBJ2-7; 8 bases align to TRBD1. This CDR3 comprises 13 residues. Germline trimming cut 6 bases from V and 3 bases from J; bases unmatched to any gene: 4.

This chain's CDR3 is CAWSVIRDIRMNTEAFF. CDR3 nucleotides: TGTGCCTGGAGTGTGATCCGGGACATAAGGATGAACACTGAAGCTTTCTTT. The V call is TRBV30, the J call TRBJ1-1, with a weak D call TRBD1 (6 bases). CDR1 is GTSNPN, CDR2 SVGIG, per germline (reference sequence). The CDR3 length is 17 residues. The ends were cut back, 0 bases at V and 0 bases at J, with 17 bases in the middle.

Only one count was recorded for this clone. The chain carries TRBV7-9 and TRBJ1-2, with 7 positions matching TRBD1. The CDR3 totals 13 residues. V shed 4 bases and J 2 bases; nucleotides not matched to a gene: 1. The germline V gene encodes CDR1 SEHNR and CDR2 FQNEAQ (reference sequence). The CDR3 coding sequence is TGTGCCAGCAGCTCGACAGGGAACTATGGCTACACCTTC. Amino acids: CASSSTGNYGYTF.

This chain joins TRBV11-2 and TRBJ1-6, with 9 bases that match TRBD1. Germline V CDR1 and CDR2: SGHAT, FQNNGV. V shed 5 bases and J 9 bases; nucleotides not matched to a gene: 11. This CDR3 region has 16 residues. CDR3 sequence reads: CASSVTPGQGASPLHF. The DNA of the CDR3 is TGTGCCAGCAGCGTAACACCGGGACAGGGCGCTTCACCCCTCCACTTT. Using reference TRBV11-2 and TRBJ1-6 for the parts outside the CDR3, the full variable domain is EAGVAQSPRYKIIEKRQSVAFWCNPISGHATLYWYQQILGQGPKLLIQFQNNGVVDDSQLPKDRFSAERLKGVDSTLKIQPAKLEDSAVYLCASSVTPGQGASPLHFGNGTRLTVT.

The chain combines TRBV6-5 with TRBJ2-7, with unresolved D. The CDR3 extends over 13 amino acids. V was shortened by 2 bases and J by 2 bases, with 7 bases between the two germline ends. CDR1 is MNHEY, CDR2 SVGAGI, per germline. CDR3 in amino acids: CASSYTETYEQYF. As DNA, the CDR3 is TGTGCCAGCAGTTACACAGAAACCTACGAGCAGTACTTC.

The chain links TRBV19 to TRBJ1-5, with D possibly being TRBD1 (5 bases). The V gene's germline CDR1 is LNHDA and CDR2 SQIVND (reference sequence). The ends were cut back, 5 bases at V and 7 bases at J, with 24 bases in the middle. The CDR3 loop spans 17 amino acids. The CDR3 loop is CASSLWGGAAGDQPQHF. CDR3 in DNA: TGTGCCAGTAGTCTATGGGGAGGGGCAGCCGGTGACCAGCCCCAGCATTTT.

This clone was observed a single time. The chain has TRBV15 and TRBJ2-3, with 10 bases identical to TRBD2. Germline V gives CDR1 LNHNV, CDR2 YYDKDF (reference sequence). Trimming at V came to 3 bases and at J to 4 bases, leaving 7 bases not matched to a gene. CDR3 length equals 16 residues. CDR3 sequence (DNA): TGTGCCACCAGCAGGGCTCCGGGACTAGCGTCAGATACGCAGTATTTT. Encoded protein: CATSRAPGLASDTQYF.

The rearrangement links TRBV7-2 to TRBJ1-2; the D gene is possibly TRBD1 (6 bases). V gave up 0 bases and J gave up 4 bases, with 18 bases separating them. The CDR3 loop spans 17 amino acids. Germline CDR1 SGHTA, CDR2 FQGNSA. The CDR3 spells CASSLASDAGAVYGYTF. The CDR3, as DNA: TGTGCCAGCAGCTTAGCCTCCGACGCGGGGGCGGTCTATGGCTACACCTTC. The full variable domain, completed using reference TRBV7-2 and TRBJ1-2, is GAGVSQSPSNKVTEKGKDVELRCDPISGHTALYWYRQSLGQGLEFLIYFQGNSAPDKSGLPSDRFSAERTGGSVSTLTIQRTQQEDSAVYLCASSLASDAGAVYGYTFGSGTRLTVV.

The CDR3 protein is CASKLAGTAQRDTQYF. The CDR3 nucleotides are TGTGCCAGTAAACTAGCGGGAACGGCGCAGAGAGATACGCAGTATTTT. The rearrangement joins TRBV19 to TRBJ2-3; 10 nucleotides line up with TRBD2. V shed 7 bases, J shed 5 bases, and the junction held 12 bases outside the gene matches. The CDR3 has 16 amino acids. Germline assignment: CDR1 LNHDA and CDR2 SQIVND (reference sequence).

This chain uses TRBV12-5 with TRBJ2-5; 8 nucleotides align to TRBD1. The CDR3 is 18 residues long. The V gene's germline CDR1 is LGHNT and CDR2 FRNRAP. V gave up 0 bases and J gave up 4 bases; unmatched junction bases: 13. The CDR3 sequence is CASGLVRGAGGQLETQYF. CDR3 bases: TGTGCTAGTGGTTTGGTAAGGGGAGCAGGGGGCCAACTAGAGACCCAGTACTTC.

V is TRBV27 and J is TRBJ2-5; 10 bases line up with TRBD2. The CDR3 covers 14 residues. Germline CDR1 is MNHEY and CDR2 is SMNVEV (reference sequence). Trimming cost V 7 bases and J 4 bases; bases outside gene matches: 6. The CDR3 spells CASKGLAEGETQYF. CDR3 in DNA: TGTGCCAGCAAAGGACTAGCGGAGGGAGAGACCCAGTACTTC.

This clone is a singleton in its sample. The chain combines TRBV11-3 with TRBJ1-2; possible D gene TRBD1, 6 bases. CDR3 size: 13 residues. Germline-derived CDR1 and CDR2 are SGHNT and YENEEA. Trimming shortened V by 3 bases and J by 6 bases, and 11 bases separated the two germline ends. The CDR3 DNA reads TGTGCCAGCAGCTTCACCGCAGGGGATGGCTACACCTTC. Protein product: CASSFTAGDGYTF.

The table lists this clone with a count of one. The V and J genes are TRBV4-1 and TRBJ1-1, with TRBD1 matching 7 bases. With V trimmed by 4 bases and J by 0 bases, 5 bases remained unmatched. CDR1 and CDR2 (germline): MGHRA, YSYEKL. The CDR3 consists of 15 residues. CDR3 sequence: CASSPQQGMNTEAFF. DNA for the CDR3: TGCGCCAGCAGCCCTCAACAGGGGATGAACACTGAAGCTTTCTTT.

The V gene is TRBV9, the J gene TRBJ1-6; 7 nucleotides align to TRBD1. CDR1 and CDR2 from the germline V gene are SGDLS and YYNGEE. The CDR3 loop spans 14 amino acids. The V gene end was trimmed by 4 bases and the J gene end by 7 bases; junction bases not matched to a gene: 5. CDR3 region: CASSLRQGNSPLHF. In DNA, the CDR3 is TGTGCCAGCAGCCTTCGACAGGGAAATTCACCCCTCCACTTT.

This chain connects TRBV19 to TRBJ1-1, with D possibly TRBD1 on 6 matching bases. Trimming removed 3 bases from V and 4 bases from J, with 12 bases in between. The germline V gene encodes CDR1 LNHDA and CDR2 SQIVND (reference sequence). The CDR3 runs 14 residues. CDR3 DNA sequence: TGTGCCAGTAGTATTACCAGGGGAGCCACTGAAGCTTTCTTT. Protein product: CASSITRGATEAFF.

The rearrangement links TRBV28 to TRBJ2-5, with 8 bases matching TRBD1. With V trimmed by 3 bases and J by 5 bases, 26 bases remained unmatched. CDR1 is MDHEN, CDR2 SYDVKM, per germline. This CDR3 comprises 21 residues. The CDR3, as DNA: TGTGCCAGCAGTTTTAGGGGAGCTCTTCCCTACAGGGGGAGCTCGCGGGAGACCCAGTACTTC. This codes for CASSFRGALPYRGSSRETQYF.

Worth noting for this clone: Other nucleotide sequences in the sample specify the same CDR3. The chain is built from TRBV18 and TRBJ1-3, with D possibly matching TRBD1 (6 bases). Between the trimmed V and J ends, which lost 3 bases and 4 bases, there was a span of 7 bases. The CDR3 is made up of 13 amino acids. Germline CDR1 reads KGHSH; CDR2 reads LQKENI. CDR3 nucleotides: TGTGCCAGCTCACCCGGACAGGGAAACACCATATATTTT. Amino acids: CASSPGQGNTIYF.

DNA of the CDR3: TGTGCCAGCAGCTTGGATGCGGCTCCCACTGAAGCTTTCTTT. Its protein is CASSLDAAPTEAFF. The rearrangement links TRBV5-4 to TRBJ1-1; no clear D. Trimming stripped 0 bases from V and 4 bases from J, with 10 bases between. The germline V gene encodes CDR1 SGHNT and CDR2 YYREEE (reference sequence). This CDR3 spans 14 amino acids.

This chain links TRBV28 with TRBJ1-2, with 8 positions matching TRBD1. Germline lookup yields CDR1 MDHEN and CDR2 SYDVKM. Trimming cost V 8 bases and J 8 bases; bases outside gene matches: 19. This CDR3 has 16 residues. The CDR3 DNA sequence: TGTGCCAGCGGCTCTACAGGGGGTCGCTATTCGTTGGGCTACACCTTC. Translated: CASGSTGGRYSLGYTF.

The chain carries TRBV28 and TRBJ2-7; a weak D match, TRBD1 (6 bases). Germline lookup yields CDR1 MDHEN and CDR2 SYDVKM. Trimming stripped 5 bases from V and 2 bases from J, with 13 bases between. CDR3 size: 14 residues. CDR3: CASSARTVTYEQYF. In DNA, the CDR3 is TGTGCCAGCAGTGCTCGGACAGTAACCTACGAGCAGTACTTC.

The chain links TRBV6-1 to TRBJ1-4, with D unresolved. V gave up 2 bases and J gave up 5 bases, with 9 bases separating them. The CDR3 is 14 amino acids. The germline gives CDR1 MNHNS, CDR2 SASEGT. The CDR3 sequence is CASSEQLVNEKLFF. In DNA, the CDR3 is TGTGCCAGCAGTGAACAGCTAGTCAATGAAAAACTGTTTTTT.